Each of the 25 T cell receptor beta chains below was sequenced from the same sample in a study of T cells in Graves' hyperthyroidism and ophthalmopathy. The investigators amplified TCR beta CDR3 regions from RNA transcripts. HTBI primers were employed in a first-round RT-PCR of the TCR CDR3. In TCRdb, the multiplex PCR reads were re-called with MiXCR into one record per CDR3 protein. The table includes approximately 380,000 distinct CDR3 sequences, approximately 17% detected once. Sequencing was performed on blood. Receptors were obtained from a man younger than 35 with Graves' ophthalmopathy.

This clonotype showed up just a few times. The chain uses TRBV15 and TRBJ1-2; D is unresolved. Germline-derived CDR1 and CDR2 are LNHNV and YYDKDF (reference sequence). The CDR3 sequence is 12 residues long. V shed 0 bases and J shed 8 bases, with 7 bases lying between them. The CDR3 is CATSRDANGYTF. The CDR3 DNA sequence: TGTGCCACCAGCAGAGACGCGAACGGCTACACCTTC.

The CDR3 DNA reads TGCAGTGCTAGAGGGGGTATGGGCAATCAGCCCCAGCATTTT. It specifies CSARGGMGNQPQHF. This chain uses TRBV20-1 with TRBJ1-5; D remains unclear. The CDR3 has 14 amino acids. The V end was cut by 1 base, the J end by 2 bases, with 9 bases between. Per germline, CDR1 DFQATT and CDR2 SNEGSKA (reference sequence).

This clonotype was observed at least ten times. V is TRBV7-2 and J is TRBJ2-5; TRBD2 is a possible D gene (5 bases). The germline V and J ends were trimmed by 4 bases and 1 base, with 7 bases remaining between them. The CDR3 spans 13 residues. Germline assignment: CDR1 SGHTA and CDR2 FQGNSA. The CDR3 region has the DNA TGTGCCAGCAGCTACGGGATCCAAGAGACCCAGTACTTC. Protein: CASSYGIQETQYF.

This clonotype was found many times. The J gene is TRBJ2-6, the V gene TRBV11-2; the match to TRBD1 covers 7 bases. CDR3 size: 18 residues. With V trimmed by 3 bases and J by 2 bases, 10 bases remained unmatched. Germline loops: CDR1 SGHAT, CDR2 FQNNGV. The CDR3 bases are TGTGCCAGCAGCTTTCCGGGACAGCAGGTTGCTGGGGCCAACGTCCTGACTTTC. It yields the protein CASSFPGQQVAGANVLTF.

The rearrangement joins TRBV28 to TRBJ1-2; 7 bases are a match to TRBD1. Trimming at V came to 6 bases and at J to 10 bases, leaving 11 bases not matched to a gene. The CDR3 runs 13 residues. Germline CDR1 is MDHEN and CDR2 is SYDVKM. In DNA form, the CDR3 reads TGTGCCAGCAGCCCGAGGGGGCGCCGGACCTACACCTTC. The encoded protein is CASSPRGRRTYTF.

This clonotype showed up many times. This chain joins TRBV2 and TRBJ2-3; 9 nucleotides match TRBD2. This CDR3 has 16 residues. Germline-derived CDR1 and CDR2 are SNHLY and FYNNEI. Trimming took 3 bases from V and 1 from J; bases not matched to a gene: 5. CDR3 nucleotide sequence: TGTGCCAGCAGTGATCGGTTAGCGGGGGGCACAGATACGCAGTATTTT. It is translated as CASSDRLAGGTDTQYF.

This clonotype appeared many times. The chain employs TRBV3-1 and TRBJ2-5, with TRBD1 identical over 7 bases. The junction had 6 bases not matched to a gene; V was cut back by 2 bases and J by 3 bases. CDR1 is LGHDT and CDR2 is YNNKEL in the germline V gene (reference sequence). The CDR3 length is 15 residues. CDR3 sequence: CASSQFFGTEETQYF. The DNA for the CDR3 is TGTGCCAGCAGCCAATTCTTCGGGACAGAAGAGACCCAGTACTTC.

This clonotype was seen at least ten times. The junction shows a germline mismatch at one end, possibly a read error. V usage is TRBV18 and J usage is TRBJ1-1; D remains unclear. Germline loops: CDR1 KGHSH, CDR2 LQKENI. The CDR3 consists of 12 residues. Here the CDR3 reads CASSPMKTEAFF. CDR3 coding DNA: TGTGCCAGCTCACCGATGAAGACTGAAGCTTTCTTT.

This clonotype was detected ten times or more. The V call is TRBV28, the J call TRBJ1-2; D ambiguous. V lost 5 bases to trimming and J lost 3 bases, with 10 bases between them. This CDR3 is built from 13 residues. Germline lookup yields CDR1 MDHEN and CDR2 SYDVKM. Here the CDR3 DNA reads TGTGCCAGCAGTAAAGGACGGTACTATGGCTACACCTTC. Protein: CASSKGRYYGYTF.

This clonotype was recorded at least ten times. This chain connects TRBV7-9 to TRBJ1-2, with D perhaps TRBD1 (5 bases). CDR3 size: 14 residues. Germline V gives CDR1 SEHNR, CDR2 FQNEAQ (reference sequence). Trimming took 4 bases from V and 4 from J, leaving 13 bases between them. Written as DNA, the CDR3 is TGTGCCAGCAGCTACCCGGGGGATGGCTATGGCTACACCTTC. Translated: CASSYPGDGYGYTF. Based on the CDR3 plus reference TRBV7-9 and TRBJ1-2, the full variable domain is DTGVSQNPRHKITKRGQNVTFRCDPISEHNRLYWYRQTLGQGPEFLTYFQNEAQLEKSRLLSDRFSAERPKGSFSTLEIQRTEQGDSAMYLCASSYPGDGYGYTFGSGTRLTVV.

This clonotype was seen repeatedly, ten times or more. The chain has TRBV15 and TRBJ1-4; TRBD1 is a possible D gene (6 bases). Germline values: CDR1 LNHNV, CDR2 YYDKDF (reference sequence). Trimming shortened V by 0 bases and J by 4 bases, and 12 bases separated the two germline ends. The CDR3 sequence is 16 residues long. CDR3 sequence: CATSRDPQGSNEKLFF. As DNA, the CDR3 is TGTGCCACCAGCAGAGATCCGCAGGGGAGTAATGAAAAACTGTTTTTT.

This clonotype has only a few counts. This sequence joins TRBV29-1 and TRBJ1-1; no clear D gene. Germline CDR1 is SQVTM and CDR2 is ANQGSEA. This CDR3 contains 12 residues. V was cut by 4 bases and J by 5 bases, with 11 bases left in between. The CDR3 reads CSVVPKRTEAFF. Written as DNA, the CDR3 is TGCAGCGTTGTCCCAAAGAGGACTGAAGCTTTCTTT.

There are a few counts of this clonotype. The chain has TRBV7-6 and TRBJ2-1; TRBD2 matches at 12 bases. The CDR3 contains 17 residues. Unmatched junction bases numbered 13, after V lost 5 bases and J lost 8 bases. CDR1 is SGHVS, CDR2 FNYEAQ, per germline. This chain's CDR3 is CASSRTASGGAVDEQFF. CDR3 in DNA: TGTGCCAGCAGCCGGACCGCTAGCGGGGGGGCTGTGGATGAGCAGTTCTTC.

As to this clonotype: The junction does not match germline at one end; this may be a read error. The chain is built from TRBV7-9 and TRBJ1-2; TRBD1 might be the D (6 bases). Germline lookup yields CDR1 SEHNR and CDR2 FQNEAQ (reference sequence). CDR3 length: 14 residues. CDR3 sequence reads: CASSAQGRRDGYTF. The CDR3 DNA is TGCGCCAGCAGCGCCCAGGGGAGGAGAGATGGCTACACCTTC.

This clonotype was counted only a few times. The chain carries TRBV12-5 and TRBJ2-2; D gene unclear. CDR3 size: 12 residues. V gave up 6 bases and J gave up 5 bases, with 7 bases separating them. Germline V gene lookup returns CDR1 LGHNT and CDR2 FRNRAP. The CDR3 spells CASGLNTGELFF. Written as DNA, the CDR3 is TGTGCTAGTGGCCTTAATACCGGGGAGCTGTTTTTT.

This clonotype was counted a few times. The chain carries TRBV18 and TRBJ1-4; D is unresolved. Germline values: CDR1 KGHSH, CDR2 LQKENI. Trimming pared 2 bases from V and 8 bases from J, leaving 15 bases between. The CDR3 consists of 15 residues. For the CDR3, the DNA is TGTGCCAGCTCACCAGGGTTTGCGGGAGGCGAAAAACTGTTTTTT. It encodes CASSPGFAGGEKLFF.

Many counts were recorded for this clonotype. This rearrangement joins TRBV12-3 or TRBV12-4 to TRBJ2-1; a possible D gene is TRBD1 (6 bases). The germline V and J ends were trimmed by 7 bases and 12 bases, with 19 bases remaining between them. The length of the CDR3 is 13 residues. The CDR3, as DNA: TGTGCCAGCAACCCGGGACACCGGACTCCGCAGTTCTTC. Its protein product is CASNPGHRTPQFF.

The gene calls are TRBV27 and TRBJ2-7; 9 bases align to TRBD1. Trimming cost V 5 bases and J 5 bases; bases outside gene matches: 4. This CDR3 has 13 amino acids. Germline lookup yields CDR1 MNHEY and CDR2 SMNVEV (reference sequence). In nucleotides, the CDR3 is TGTGCCAGCAGTAAACAGGGGGCCAACGAGCAGTACTTC. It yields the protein CASSKQGANEQYF.

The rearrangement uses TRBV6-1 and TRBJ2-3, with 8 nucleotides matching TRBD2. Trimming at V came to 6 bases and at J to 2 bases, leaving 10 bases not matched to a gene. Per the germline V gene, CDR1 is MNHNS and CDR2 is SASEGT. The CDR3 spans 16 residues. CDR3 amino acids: CASSLTVAGPTDTQYF. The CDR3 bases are TGTGCCAGCAGCCTGACCGTAGCGGGGCCCACAGATACGCAGTATTTT.

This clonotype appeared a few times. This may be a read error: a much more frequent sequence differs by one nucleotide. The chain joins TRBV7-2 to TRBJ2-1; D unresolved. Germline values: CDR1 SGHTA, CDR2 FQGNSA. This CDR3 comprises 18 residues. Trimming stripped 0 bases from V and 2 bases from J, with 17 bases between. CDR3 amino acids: CASSLAKTGLAAYNEQFF. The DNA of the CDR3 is TGTGCCAGCAGCTTAGCTAAAACCGGCCTCGCGGCCTACAATGAGCAGTTCTTC.

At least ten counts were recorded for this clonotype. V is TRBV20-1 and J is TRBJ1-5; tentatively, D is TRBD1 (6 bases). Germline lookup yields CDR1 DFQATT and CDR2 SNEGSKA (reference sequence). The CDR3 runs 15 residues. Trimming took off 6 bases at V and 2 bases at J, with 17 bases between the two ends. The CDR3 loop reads CSAPPRGPRNQPQHF. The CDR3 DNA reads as TGCAGTGCCCCACCGCGGGGGCCTCGCAATCAGCCCCAGCATTTT.

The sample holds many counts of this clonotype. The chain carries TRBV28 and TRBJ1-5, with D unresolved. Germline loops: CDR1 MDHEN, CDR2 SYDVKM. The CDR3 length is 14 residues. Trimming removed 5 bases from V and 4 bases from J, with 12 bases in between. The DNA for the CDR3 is TGTGCCAGCAGTCCTCGGACTAATAATCAGCCCCAGCATTTT. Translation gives CASSPRTNNQPQHF.

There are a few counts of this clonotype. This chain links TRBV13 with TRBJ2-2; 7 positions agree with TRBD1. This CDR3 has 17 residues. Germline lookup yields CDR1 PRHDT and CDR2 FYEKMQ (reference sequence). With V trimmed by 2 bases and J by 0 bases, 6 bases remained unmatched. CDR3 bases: TGTGCCAGCAGCTTATTCGGACAGGTTTCGAACACCGGGGAGCTGTTTTTT. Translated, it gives CASSLFGQVSNTGELFF.

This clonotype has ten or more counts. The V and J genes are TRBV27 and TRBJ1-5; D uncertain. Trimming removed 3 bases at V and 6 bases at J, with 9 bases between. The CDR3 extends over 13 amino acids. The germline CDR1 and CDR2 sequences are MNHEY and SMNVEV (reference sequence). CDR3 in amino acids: CASSFGGGQPQHF. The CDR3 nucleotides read TGTGCCAGCAGTTTCGGAGGCGGTCAGCCCCAGCATTTT.

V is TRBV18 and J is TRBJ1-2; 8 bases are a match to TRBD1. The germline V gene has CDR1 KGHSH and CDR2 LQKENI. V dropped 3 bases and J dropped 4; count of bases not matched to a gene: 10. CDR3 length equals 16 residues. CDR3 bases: TGTGCCAGCTCACCTCCCGGGACAGGACCGTTCTATGGCTACACCTTC. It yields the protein CASSPPGTGPFYGYTF.